The T cell receptor (beta chain) under discussion was sequenced for a study of blood T cell repertoires in COVID-19. Study-level information: Researchers got acute and convalescent COVID-19 samples from the United States, Italy and Spain. In each case, the material was cDNA or gDNA derived from T cells, B-cell-depleted T cells, or PBMCs.

Trimming shortened V by 7 bases and J by 2 bases, and 9 bases separated the two germline ends. The CDR3 is 13 residues long. Germline lookup yields CDR1 SGHAT and CDR2 FQNNGV. TCRdb's copy holds only in-frame clones and misses some; the assay was immunoSEQ multiplex PCR. The sample has around 60,000 clones; roughly 88% are singletons. The receptor was derived from a man aged 45 to 65 with active COVID-19. This chain joins TRBV11-2 and TRBJ1-3; a possible D gene is TRBD1 (6 bases). Sequencing was done on a sample of peripheral blood. CDR3 amino acids: CASNRVPGNTIYF. The CDR3 region has the DNA TGTGCCAGCAACAGGGTCCCTGGAAACACCATATATTTT.